These T cell receptor beta chains were read from a single sample in a study of blood T cell repertoires in COVID-19. TCRdb's table, derived via immunoSEQ multiplex PCR, lists solely in-frame clones and lacks some. The sample lists about 110,000 clones; around 89% were seen once. The sequencing input was peripheral blood. These receptor sequences come from a woman aged 50 to 60 with acute or convalescent COVID-19. The CDR3 runs from the conserved cysteine through the conserved F or W. The D gene is left open where the match is weak. Where a row states a size, it is once, few, many or the class of an expanded clone; other rows omit it.

d_gene | j_gene | abundance | v_gene | CDR3nt | CDR3aa
. | TRBJ1-1 | . | TRBV6-1 | TGTGCCAGCAGTGAAGGGACTCGGGACACTGAAGCTTTCTTT | CASSEGTRDTEAFF
. | TRBJ2-1 | once | TRBV6-1 | TGTGCCAGCAGTGAAAGGGGCGGCGAGCAGTTCTTC | CASSERGGEQFF
. | TRBJ1-3 | . | TRBV28 | TGTGCCAGCAGTCCCAACAGGGTAACTGGAAACACCATATATTTT | CASSPNRVTGNTIYF
TRBD1 | TRBJ1-5 | . | TRBV15 | TGTGCCACCAGCAGAGATAGCCCCCGGACAGGGGGCAATCAGCCCCAGCATTTT | CATSRDSPRTGGNQPQHF
TRBD2 | TRBJ2-7 | . | TRBV2 | TGTGCCAGCAGTTCGACTAGCGGGTACGGTTCGAACGCCTACGAGCAGTACTTC | CASSSTSGYGSNAYEQYF
TRBD1 | TRBJ2-1 | . | TRBV19 | TGTGCCAGTAGTATAGGACAGGGGGCCTACAATGAGCAGTTCTTC | CASSIGQGAYNEQFF
TRBD2 | TRBJ2-1 | . | TRBV19 | TGTGCCAGTAGAGCCAAGACTAGCGGGTACAATGAGCAGTTCTTC | CASRAKTSGYNEQFF
TRBD1 | TRBJ1-1 | . | TRBV6-5 | TGTGCCAGCAGTTACTCGAACAGGGGGCGAAATGAAGCTTTCTTT | CASSYSNRGRNEAFF
. | TRBJ2-7 | few | TRBV7-9 | TGTGCCAGCAGCCCCCCTGGGAGTTACGAGCAGTACTTC | CASSPPGSYEQYF
TRBD2 | TRBJ2-2 | . | TRBV7-2 | TGTGCCAGCAGCTTAAACCCAGCGGGAATCCCCGGGGAGCTGTTTTTT | CASSLNPAGIPGELFF
. | TRBJ2-7 | . | TRBV6-5 | TGTGCCAGCAGTTACTCGATAGGAGACTCCTACGAGCAGTACTTC | CASSYSIGDSYEQYF
TRBD1 | TRBJ1-4 | . | TRBV28 | TGTGCCAGCAGTTACCAGACAGGGGAGTTGAGGGAAAAACTGTTTTTT | CASSYQTGELREKLFF
TRBD2 | TRBJ2-3 | . | TRBV6-5 | TGTGCCAGCAGTTTTCCAGCGGGAGTCGTCTCAGATACGCAGTATTTT | CASSFPAGVVSDTQYF
. | TRBJ1-3 | . | TRBV11-2 | TGTGCCAGCAGGAGGGCAGCATTCTCTGGAAACACCATATATTTT | CASRRAAFSGNTIYF
. | TRBJ2-2 | . | TRBV4-2 | TGTGCCAGCAGCCAAGCGAGAGCCGGGGAGCTGTTTTTT | CASSQARAGELFF
. | TRBJ1-4 | once | TRBV3-1/TRBV3-2 | TGTGCCAGCAGCCAAATGGGAGATTTAGGTGAAAAACTGTTTTTT | CASSQMGDLGEKLFF
. | TRBJ1-6 | . | TRBV6-1 | TGTGCCAGCAGTGAACTAGTAGAATCACCCCTCCACTTT | CASSELVESPLHF
. | TRBJ1-5 | . | TRBV19 | TGTGCCAGTAGTATAGTCCAGGGGAATCAGCCCCAGCATTTT | CASSIVQGNQPQHF
. | TRBJ2-1 | . | TRBV6-2/TRBV6-3 | TGTGCCAGCAGTTACGGGGACAATAACAATGAGCAGTTCTTC | CASSYGDNNNEQFF
. | TRBJ1-1 | . | TRBV2 | TGTGCCAGCAGAAGCGGCCCTGAAGCTTTCTTT | CASRSGPEAFF
. | TRBJ1-1 | . | TRBV6-5 | TGTGCCAGCAGAGACAGAACGAGGAACACTGAAGCTTTCTTT | CASRDRTRNTEAFF
. | TRBJ2-7 | . | TRBV11-1 | TGTGCCAGCAGCTTAGAAACAGGAAGGTCCTACGAGCAGTACTTC | CASSLETGRSYEQYF
. | TRBJ2-5 | . | TRBV30 | TGTGCCTGGAGTAAGGGGTTAAGAGAGACCCAGTACTTC | CAWSKGLRETQYF
TRBD1 | TRBJ1-4 | . | TRBV5-4 | TGTGCCAGCAGCTTGGCCGGACAGGGCCAGGAAAAACTGTTTTTT | CASSLAGQGQEKLFF
. | TRBJ2-7 | . | TRBV28 | TGTGCCAGCAGTCCTTGGGCGGAGGGTAACTACGAGCAGTACTTC | CASSPWAEGNYEQYF
TRBD1 | TRBJ2-1 | . | TRBV5-1 | TGCGCCAGCAGCTCCCGGGACAGGGGGCAGAATGAGCAGTTCTTC | CASSSRDRGQNEQFF
. | TRBJ2-3 | . | TRBV5-1 | TGCGCCAGCAGCCCAGGGTGGGTGACAGATACGCAGTATTTT | CASSPGWVTDTQYF
TRBD2 | TRBJ2-1 | . | TRBV28 | TGTGCCAGCAGTTTTGGGCTAGCGGGGAATGAGCAGTTCTTC | CASSFGLAGNEQFF
. | TRBJ1-4 | . | TRBV15 | TGTGCCACCAGGGGGGCAGGAAATGTCGGGAATGAAAAACTGTTTTTT | CATRGAGNVGNEKLFF
TRBD2 | TRBJ2-7 | . | TRBV7-2 | TGTGCCAGCAGCATGGGACTAGCGGGTAAAACCCCCTACGAGCAGTACTTC | CASSMGLAGKTPYEQYF
TRBD1 | TRBJ1-4 | . | TRBV12-3/TRBV12-4 | TGTGCCAGCAGGCCGGACAGGGAGGTAGAACTGTTTTTT | CASRPDREVELFF
. | TRBJ2-7 | . | TRBV28 | TGTGCCAGCAGGCCGGGACTCCGCTCCTACGAGCAGTACTTC | CASRPGLRSYEQYF
. | TRBJ2-7 | . | TRBV6-6 | TGTGCCAGCAGTACTAGGTATCCAGGCGAGCAGTACTTC | CASSTRYPGEQYF
. | TRBJ2-7 | . | TRBV5-1 | TGCGCCAGCAGCTTGGCAGGGCCCGAGCAGTACTTC | CASSLAGPEQYF
TRBD1 | TRBJ2-7 | . | TRBV19 | TGTGCCAGTAGTACCTCGGGACAGGGGCACGAGCAGTACTTC | CASSTSGQGHEQYF
. | TRBJ1-1 | few | TRBV20-1 | TGCAGTGCTAGAGTTAGCCGTGAAGCTTTCTTT | CSARVSREAFF
TRBD2 | TRBJ2-2 | . | TRBV24-1 | TGTGCCACCAGTTTAGGACTAGCGGTAAACACCGGGGAGCTGTTTTTT | CATSLGLAVNTGELFF
. | TRBJ2-1 | . | TRBV5-1 | TGCGCCAGCAGCTTTCCAAGTAGCGGAATTAGAGTCTCCTACAATGAGCAGTTCTTC | CASSFPSSGIRVSYNEQFF
. | TRBJ2-1 | . | TRBV24-1 | TGTGCCACCAGTGATTTATCGGAGGCCAGCTCCTACAATGAGCAGTTCTTC | CATSDLSEASSYNEQFF
. | TRBJ1-5 | . | TRBV6-5 | TGTGCCACCACTGGGGGGGGCAATCAGCCCCAGCATTTT | CATTGGGNQPQHF
TRBD1 | TRBJ2-1 | . | TRBV27 | TGTGCCAGCAGTACAGGGGGCGCGTCGGACAATGAGCAGTTCTTC | CASSTGGASDNEQFF
TRBD2 | TRBJ2-1 | . | TRBV18 | TGTGCCAGCTCACCTCTAGCGGGAGTACAATTCTCCTACAATGAGCAGTTCTTC | CASSPLAGVQFSYNEQFF
. | TRBJ1-3 | . | TRBV30 | TGTGCCTGGAGGCAGAGAAACACCATATATTTT | CAWRQRNTIYF
. | TRBJ2-3 | . | TRBV5-4 | TGTGCCAGCAGCTTGACAGTAGAAGATACGCAGTATTTT | CASSLTVEDTQYF
TRBD2 | TRBJ2-5 | . | TRBV7-2 | TGTGCCAGCAGCTTAGAAGGGACTATCCAAGAGACCCAGTACTTC | CASSLEGTIQETQYF
TRBD2 | TRBJ2-7 | . | TRBV25-1 | TGTGCCAGCGTCGGACTAGCGGGATTTTCCTACGAGCAGTACTTC | CASVGLAGFSYEQYF
TRBD1 | TRBJ2-1 | . | TRBV30 | TGTGCCTGGATGGGACAGAACTCCTACAATGAGCAGTTCTTC | CAWMGQNSYNEQFF
TRBD2 | TRBJ2-7 | . | TRBV28 | TGTGCCAGCAGCCTCGGAGCGGGGAGGGTGGGTGAGCAGTACTTC | CASSLGAGRVGEQYF
TRBD1 | TRBJ1-2 | . | TRBV29-1 | TGCAGCGTTGAAGAGCCGCATACCGGGACAGGGGTTCTTAACTATGGCTACACCTTC | CSVEEPHTGTGVLNYGYTF
. | TRBJ1-1 | . | TRBV3-1/TRBV3-2 | TGTGCCAGCAGCCCCGCGGTTCGCGACACTGAAGCTTTCTTT | CASSPAVRDTEAFF
TRBD1 | TRBJ1-5 | . | TRBV10-3 | TGTGCCATCAGACAGGGGCTCGGGCAGCCCCAGCATTTT | CAIRQGLGQPQHF
TRBD1 | TRBJ1-6 | . | TRBV5-1 | TGCGCCAGCAGCACACAAAACAGGGGGAACTCCTATAATTCACCCCTCCACTTT | CASSTQNRGNSYNSPLHF
. | TRBJ1-3 | . | TRBV29-1 | TGCAGCGTTGTAGGGGCTGGAAACACCATATATTTT | CSVVGAGNTIYF
. | TRBJ1-2 | . | TRBV10-1 | TGCGCCAGCAGTCGGGACACGAGCTATGGCTACACCTTC | CASSRDTSYGYTF
TRBD1 | TRBJ2-2 | . | TRBV6-5 | TGTGCCAGCAGTTACTGGACAGGGGACACCGGGGAGCTGTTTTTT | CASSYWTGDTGELFF
. | TRBJ2-3 | . | TRBV6-5 | TGTGCCAGCACCACGCACGGGGGTACAGATACGCAGTATTTT | CASTTHGGTDTQYF